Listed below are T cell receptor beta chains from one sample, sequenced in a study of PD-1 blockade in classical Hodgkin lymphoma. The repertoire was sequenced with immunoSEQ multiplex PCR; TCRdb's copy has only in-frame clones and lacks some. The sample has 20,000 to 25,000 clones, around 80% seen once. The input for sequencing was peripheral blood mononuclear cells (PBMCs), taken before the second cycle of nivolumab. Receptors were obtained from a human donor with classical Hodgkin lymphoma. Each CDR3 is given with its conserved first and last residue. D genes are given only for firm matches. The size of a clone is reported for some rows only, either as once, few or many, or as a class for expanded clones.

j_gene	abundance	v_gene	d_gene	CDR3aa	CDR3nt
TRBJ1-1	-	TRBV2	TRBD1	CASRGTGSELFF	TGTGCCAGCAGAGGGACAGGGTCGGAGCTTTTCTTT
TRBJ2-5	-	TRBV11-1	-	CASSLHREETQYF	TGTGCCAGCAGCTTACACAGGGAAGAGACCCAGTACTTC
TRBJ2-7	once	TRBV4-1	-	CASSQDGLKQYF	TGCGCCAGCAGCCAAGATGGATTGAAGCAGTACTTC
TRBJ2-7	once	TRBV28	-	CASSFTLGFGEQYF	TGTGCCAGCAGTTTTACCCTCGGGTTCGGCGAGCAGTACTTC
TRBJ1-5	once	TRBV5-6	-	CASSLSGTGSNQPQHF	TGTGCCAGCAGCTTAAGTGGCACGGGTAGCAATCAGCCCCAGCATTTT
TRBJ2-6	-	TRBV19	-	CASTPGPPISGANVLTF	TGTGCCAGTACCCCGGGACCGCCAATCTCTGGGGCCAACGTCCTGACTTTC
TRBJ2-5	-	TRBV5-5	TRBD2	CASSPGLAYDQETQYF	TGTGCCAGCAGCCCGGGACTAGCGTACGACCAAGAGACCCAGTACTTC
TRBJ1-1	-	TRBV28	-	CASSLGVTVMNTEAFF	TGTGCCAGCAGTTTGGGGGTAACGGTCATGAACACTGAAGCTTTCTTT
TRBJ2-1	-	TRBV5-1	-	CASRVLGGTLSEQFF	TGCGCCAGCAGGGTTCTGGGGGGCACACTCTCGGAGCAGTTCTTC
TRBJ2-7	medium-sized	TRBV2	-	CASSEARGGPGYEQYF	TGTGCCAGCAGTGAAGCGCGAGGAGGCCCGGGCTACGAGCAGTACTTC